These 19 T cell receptor beta chains originate from one sample sequenced in a study of blood T cell repertoires in COVID-19. The method was immunoSEQ multiplex PCR; TCRdb's version includes in-frame clones alone and lacks a portion of them. The sample has about 190,000 clones; roughly 80% are singletons. The sequenced sample consisted of peripheral blood. The source is a woman aged 55-69 years with COVID-19, enrolled during active disease.

The rearrangement links TRBV5-1 to TRBJ1-1; D not certain. The CDR3 has 15 amino acids. The germline V and J ends were trimmed by 0 bases and 0 bases, with 9 bases remaining between them. Germline V gene sequence: CDR1 SGHRS, CDR2 YFSETQ. The CDR3 sequence is CASSLESGLNTEAFF. In nucleotides, the CDR3 is TGCGCCAGCAGCTTGGAATCCGGGTTGAACACTGAAGCTTTCTTT.

This rearrangement joins TRBV6-5 to TRBJ1-2, with TRBD1 as a possible D gene (5 bases). The CDR3 contains 13 residues. The germline V gene encodes CDR1 MNHEY and CDR2 SVGAGI. V dropped 6 bases and J dropped 5 bases, with 13 bases sitting between them. In nucleotides, the CDR3 is TGTGCCAGCAGAACCGACAGCTTATATGGCTACACCTTC. Translating it yields CASRTDSLYGYTF.

The J gene is TRBJ1-4, the V gene TRBV19; TRBD1 matches at 7 bases. V was clipped by 6 bases and J by 8 bases; unmatched bases: 9. This CDR3 is built from 14 residues. CDR1 is LNHDA, CDR2 SQIVND, per germline (reference sequence). In DNA, the CDR3 is TGTGCCAGTAGCCCAGGGGGGCAGGGAGAAAAACTGTTTTTT. Translated: CASSPGGQGEKLFF.

CDR3 DNA: TGCAGTGCTAGTGCTCCCAGGGTCGGTATAGCAGATGAAAAACTGTTTTTT. It specifies CSASAPRVGIADEKLFF. The J gene is TRBJ1-4, the V gene TRBV20-1; D might be TRBD1 (5 bases). Germline V CDR1 and CDR2: DFQATT, SNEGSKA (reference sequence). The CDR3 runs to 17 residues. Deletions cut 3 bases from V and 6 bases from J, with 23 bases between.

There are a few counts of this clone. The chain combines TRBV7-9 with TRBJ2-5; 7 nucleotides align to TRBD2. The CDR3 runs 16 residues. CDR1 is SEHNR and CDR2 is FQNEAQ in the germline V gene (reference sequence). V lost 0 bases to trimming and J lost 1 base; unmatched junction nucleotides: 5. CDR3 in DNA: TGTGCCAGCAGCTTAGCCGGCGGGGGACCCCAAGAGACCCAGTACTTC. This encodes CASSLAGGGPQETQYF.

The rearrangement uses TRBV3-1 (or the pseudogene TRBV3-2) and TRBJ2-3; 9 bases agree with TRBD2. CDR1 and CDR2 (germline): LGHDT, YNNKEL (reference sequence). The CDR3 totals 16 residues. After removal of 2 bases from V and 4 bases from J, the junction contained 7 bases not matched to a gene. This chain's CDR3 is CASSQYAGGPADTQYF. CDR3 nucleotide sequence: TGTGCCAGCAGCCAATACGCGGGGGGGCCAGCAGATACGCAGTATTTT.

V gene TRBV30 combines with J gene TRBJ1-2, with no clear D. V lost 1 base, J lost 4 bases, and 13 bases lay in between. The CDR3 has 14 amino acids. The germline V gene encodes CDR1 GTSNPN and CDR2 SVGIG (reference sequence). The CDR3 sequence is CAWSEGGFVYGYTF. The CDR3 DNA is TGTGCCTGGAGTGAAGGAGGGTTTGTCTATGGCTACACCTTC.

The gene calls are TRBV24-1 and TRBJ2-3, with 8 bases identical to TRBD1. The CDR3 has 13 amino acids. Germline values: CDR1 KGHDR, CDR2 SFDVKD. After removal of 6 bases from V and 10 bases from J, the junction contained 8 bases not matched to a gene. The CDR3 DNA reads as TGTGCCACCAGTACACTACAGGGGGAGGCGCAGTATTTT. It is translated as CATSTLQGEAQYF.

This sequence joins TRBV28 and TRBJ1-1; 8 positions match TRBD1. Trimming at V came to 4 bases and at J to 3 bases, leaving 10 bases not matched to a gene. This CDR3 has 16 residues. Per germline, CDR1 MDHEN and CDR2 SYDVKM. This CDR3 is CASSSIRQGLDTEAFF. DNA for the CDR3: TGTGCCAGCAGTTCTATTAGACAGGGGCTCGACACTGAAGCTTTCTTT. Using reference TRBV28 and TRBJ1-1 for the parts outside the CDR3, the full variable domain is DVKVTQSSRYLVKRTGEKVFLECVQDMDHENMFWYRQDPGLGLRLIYFSYDVKMKEKGDIPEGYSVSREKKERFSLILESASTNQTSMYLCASSSIRQGLDTEAFFGQGTRLTVV.

The chain employs TRBV11-2 and TRBJ2-3, with 9 bases lining up with TRBD1. CDR1 is SGHAT and CDR2 is FQNNGV in the germline V gene. The CDR3 has 15 amino acids. The V gene end was trimmed by 5 bases and the J gene end by 4 bases; junction bases not matched to a gene: 7. The CDR3, as DNA: TGTGCCAGCAGCACCTACAGGGGGCAGGCAGATACGCAGTATTTT. Translated: CASSTYRGQADTQYF. The complete variable domain, with remaining parts taken from reference TRBV11-2 and TRBJ2-3, reads EAGVAQSPRYKIIEKRQSVAFWCNPISGHATLYWYQQILGQGPKLLIQFQNNGVVDDSQLPKDRFSAERLKGVDSTLKIQPAKLEDSAVYLCASSTYRGQADTQYFGPGTRLTVL.

This clone was counted between two and nine times. The chain recombines TRBV4-2 with TRBJ1-2, with D perhaps TRBD1 (5 bases). The germline V and J ends were trimmed by 0 bases and 4 bases, with 9 bases remaining between them. The CDR3 covers 14 residues. The germline V gene encodes CDR1 LGHNA and CDR2 YNFKEQ. The CDR3 DNA reads TGTGCCAGCAGCCAAGATGGGGCCCTCTATGGCTACACCTTC. Encoded protein: CASSQDGALYGYTF.

The chain couples TRBV5-1 to TRBJ2-5, with TRBD2 matching over 11 bases. The junction had 4 bases not matched to a gene; V was cut back by 4 bases and J by 2 bases. The CDR3 is 15 amino acids. Germline V gives CDR1 SGHRS, CDR2 YFSETQ. CDR3 sequence reads: CASSQTSGSQETQYF. As DNA, the CDR3 is TGCGCCAGCAGCCAAACTAGCGGGAGTCAAGAGACCCAGTACTTC. Filled out from reference TRBV5-1 and TRBJ2-5, the complete variable domain reads KAGVTQTPRYLIKTRGQQVTLSCSPISGHRSVSWYQQTPGQGLQFLFEYFSETQRNKGNFPGRFSGRQFSNSRSEMNVSTLELGDSALYLCASSQTSGSQETQYFGPGTRLLVL.

The table lists this clone with a few counts. The chain joins TRBV9 to TRBJ1-1; 12 bases are shared with TRBD1. The CDR3 has 14 residues. CDR1 and CDR2 from the germline V gene are SGDLS and YYNGEE. With V trimmed by 0 bases and J by 14 bases, 8 bases remained unmatched. The CDR3 sequence: CASSVEGTGGPEFF. Here the CDR3 DNA reads TGTGCCAGCAGCGTAGAAGGGACAGGGGGCCCCGAATTCTTT.

V and J are TRBV27 and TRBJ2-5, with D unclear. CDR3 length: 13 residues. The V and J ends lost 0 bases and 7 bases respectively, with 9 bases between them. Germline CDR1 MNHEY, CDR2 SMNVEV (reference sequence). The CDR3: CASSLSSVGTQYF. The CDR3 DNA reads TGTGCCAGCAGTTTATCTTCGGTCGGGACCCAGTACTTC.

The chain couples TRBV18 to TRBJ1-6, with TRBD1 matching over 10 bases. CDR3 length: 15 residues. The junction had 7 bases not matched to a gene; V was cut back by 3 bases and J by 11 bases. Germline V lookup: CDR1 KGHSH, CDR2 LQKENI. The CDR3 sequence: CASSPDGQGGPPLHF. As DNA, the CDR3 is TGTGCCAGCTCACCGGACGGACAGGGGGGACCACCCCTCCACTTT.

J is TRBJ2-7 and V is TRBV5-1; tentative D call: TRBD1 (5 bases). V lost 0 bases and J lost 2, with 12 bases in between. CDR1 and CDR2 from the germline V gene are SGHRS and YFSETQ. This CDR3 is built from 15 residues. The CDR3 reads CASSLGQDMPYEQYV. In nucleotides, the CDR3 is TGCGCCAGCAGCTTGGGGCAGGACATGCCCTACGAGCAGTACGTC.

V and J are TRBV5-4 and TRBJ1-1, with TRBD1 matching over 9 bases. The V and J ends lost 4 bases and 5 bases, in that order; junction bases with no gene match: 6. There are 14 residues in the CDR3. Germline V CDR1 and CDR2: SGHNT, YYREEE (reference sequence). For the CDR3, the DNA is TGTGCCAGCAGCGAACAGGGGGCAGGGACTGAAGCTTTCTTT. Translation gives CASSEQGAGTEAFF.

CDR3 loop: CASSETNTGTGFKKLFF. The CDR3 DNA reads TGTGCCAGCAGTGAGACGAACACCGGGACAGGGTTTAAAAAACTGTTTTTT. V usage is TRBV2 and J usage is TRBJ1-4, with 9 bases fitting TRBD1. Per the germline V gene, CDR1 is SNHLY and CDR2 is FYNNEI. This CDR3 is built from 17 residues. Trimming cost V 3 bases and J 9 bases; bases outside gene matches: 14.

The CDR3 DNA sequence: TGTGCCAGTAGTATTGGGGGCCAGGTCTATGGCTACACCTTC. This translates into CASSIGGQVYGYTF. V usage is TRBV19 and J usage is TRBJ1-2, with D maybe TRBD1 (6 bases). Between the trimmed V and J ends, which lost 3 bases and 4 bases, there was a span of 12 bases. Germline V lookup: CDR1 LNHDA, CDR2 SQIVND (reference sequence). This CDR3 is built from 14 residues.